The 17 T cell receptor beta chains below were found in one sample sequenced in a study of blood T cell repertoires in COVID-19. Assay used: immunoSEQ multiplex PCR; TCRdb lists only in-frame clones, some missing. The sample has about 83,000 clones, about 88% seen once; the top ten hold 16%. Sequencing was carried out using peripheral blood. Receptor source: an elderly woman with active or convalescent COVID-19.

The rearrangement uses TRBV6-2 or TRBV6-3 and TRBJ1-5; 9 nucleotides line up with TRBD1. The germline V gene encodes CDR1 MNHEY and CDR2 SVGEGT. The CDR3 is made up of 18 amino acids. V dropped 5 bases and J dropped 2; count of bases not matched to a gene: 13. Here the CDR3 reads CASSPFGTGWGRNQPQHF. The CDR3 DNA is TGTGCCAGCAGTCCCTTCGGGACAGGGTGGGGCCGCAATCAGCCCCAGCATTTT.

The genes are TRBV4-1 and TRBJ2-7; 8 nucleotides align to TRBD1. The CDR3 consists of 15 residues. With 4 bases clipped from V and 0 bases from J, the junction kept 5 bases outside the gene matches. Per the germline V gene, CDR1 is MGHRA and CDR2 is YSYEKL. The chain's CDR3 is CASSLAGGDSYEQYF. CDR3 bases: TGCGCCAGCAGCCTCGCAGGGGGCGACTCCTACGAGCAGTACTTC.

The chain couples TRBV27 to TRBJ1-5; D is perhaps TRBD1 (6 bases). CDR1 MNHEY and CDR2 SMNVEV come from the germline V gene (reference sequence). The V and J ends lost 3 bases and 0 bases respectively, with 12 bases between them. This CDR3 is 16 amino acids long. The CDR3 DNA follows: TGTGCCAGCAGTTTTTCGGGACACCTTAGCAATCAGCCCCAGCATTTT. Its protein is CASSFSGHLSNQPQHF.

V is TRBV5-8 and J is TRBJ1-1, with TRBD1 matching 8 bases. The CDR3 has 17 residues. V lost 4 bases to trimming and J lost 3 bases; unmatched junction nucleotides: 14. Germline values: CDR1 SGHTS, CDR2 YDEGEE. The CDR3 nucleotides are TGTGCCAGCAGCCTGGGTGCCAGGGGGCGCGGGGACACTGAAGCTTTCTTT. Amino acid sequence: CASSLGARGRGDTEAFF.

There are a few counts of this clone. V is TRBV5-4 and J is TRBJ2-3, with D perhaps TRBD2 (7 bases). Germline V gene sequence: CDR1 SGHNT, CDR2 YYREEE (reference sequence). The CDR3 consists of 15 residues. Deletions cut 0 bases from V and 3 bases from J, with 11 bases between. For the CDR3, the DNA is TGTGCCAGCAGCTTGGGGGGGGGCGCGACAGATACGCAGTATTTT. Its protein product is CASSLGGGATDTQYF.

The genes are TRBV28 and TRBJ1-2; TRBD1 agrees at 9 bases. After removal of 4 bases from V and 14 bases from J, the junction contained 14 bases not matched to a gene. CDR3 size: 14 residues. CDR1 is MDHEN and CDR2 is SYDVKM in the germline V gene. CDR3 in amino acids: CASSSPPLDRGRTF. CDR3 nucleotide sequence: TGTGCCAGCAGTTCCCCCCCGTTGGACAGGGGTAGAACCTTC.

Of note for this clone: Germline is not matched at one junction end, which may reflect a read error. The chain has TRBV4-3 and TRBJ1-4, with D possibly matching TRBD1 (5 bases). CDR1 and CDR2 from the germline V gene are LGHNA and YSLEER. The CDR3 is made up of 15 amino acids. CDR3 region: CASSEDGGNNEKLFF. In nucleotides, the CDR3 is TGCGCCAGCAGCGAAGACGGGGGAAATAATGAAAAACTGTTTTTT.

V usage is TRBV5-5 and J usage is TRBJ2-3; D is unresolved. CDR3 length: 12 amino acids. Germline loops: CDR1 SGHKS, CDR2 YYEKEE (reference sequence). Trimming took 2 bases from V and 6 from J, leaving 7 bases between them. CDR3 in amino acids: CASSFFSDTQYF. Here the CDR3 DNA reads TGTGCCAGCAGCTTTTTTTCTGATACGCAGTATTTT.

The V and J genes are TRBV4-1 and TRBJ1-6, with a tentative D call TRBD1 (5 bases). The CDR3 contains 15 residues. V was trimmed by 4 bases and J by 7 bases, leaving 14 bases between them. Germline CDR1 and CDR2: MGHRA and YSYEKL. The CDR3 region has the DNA TGCGCCAGCAGCCGGGAGGGGTCAGGGAATTCACCCCTCCACTTT. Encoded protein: CASSREGSGNSPLHF.

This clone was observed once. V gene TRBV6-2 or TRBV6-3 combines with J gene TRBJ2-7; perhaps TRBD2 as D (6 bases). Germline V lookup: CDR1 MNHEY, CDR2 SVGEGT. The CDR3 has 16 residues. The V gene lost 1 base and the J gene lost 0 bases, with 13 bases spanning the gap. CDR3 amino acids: CASSYLVPRGSYEQYF. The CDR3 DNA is TGTGCCAGCAGTTACTTAGTTCCGCGGGGCTCCTACGAGCAGTACTTC.

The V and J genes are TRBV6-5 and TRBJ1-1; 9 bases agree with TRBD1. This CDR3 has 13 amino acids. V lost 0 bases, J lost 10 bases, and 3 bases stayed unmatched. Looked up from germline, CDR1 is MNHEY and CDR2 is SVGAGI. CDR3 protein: CASSYSGTGTAFF. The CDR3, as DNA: TGTGCCAGCAGTTACTCTGGGACAGGGACAGCTTTCTTT.

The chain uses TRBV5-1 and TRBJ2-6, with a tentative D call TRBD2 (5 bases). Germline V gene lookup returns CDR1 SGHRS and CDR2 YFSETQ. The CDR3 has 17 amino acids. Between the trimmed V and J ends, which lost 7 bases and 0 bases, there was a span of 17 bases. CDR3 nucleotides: TGCGCCAGCGGGGAGACTGTTGCAACCTCTGGGGCCAACGTCCTGACTTTC. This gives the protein CASGETVATSGANVLTF.

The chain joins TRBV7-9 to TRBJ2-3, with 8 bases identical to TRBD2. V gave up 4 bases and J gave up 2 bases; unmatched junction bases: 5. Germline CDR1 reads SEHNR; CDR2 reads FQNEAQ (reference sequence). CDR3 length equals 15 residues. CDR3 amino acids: CASSSTGGDTDTQYF. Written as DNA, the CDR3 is TGTGCCAGCAGCTCCACCGGGGGGGACACAGATACGCAGTATTTT.

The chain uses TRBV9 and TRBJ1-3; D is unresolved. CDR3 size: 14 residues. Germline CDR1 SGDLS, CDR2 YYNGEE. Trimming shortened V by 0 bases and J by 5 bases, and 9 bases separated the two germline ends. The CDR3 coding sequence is TGTGCCAGCAGCGTAGACTATCAAAGAAACACCATATATTTT. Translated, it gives CASSVDYQRNTIYF.

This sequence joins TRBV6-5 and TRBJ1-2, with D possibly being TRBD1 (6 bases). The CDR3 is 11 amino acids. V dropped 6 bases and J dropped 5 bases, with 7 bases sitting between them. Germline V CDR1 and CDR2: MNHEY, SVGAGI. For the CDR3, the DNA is TGTGCCAGCAGAACAGGGTATGGCTACACCTTC. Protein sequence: CASRTGYGYTF.

CDR3 DNA: TGCGCCAGCAGCTTGCGGGTAGGGGCCAACGTCCTGACTTTC. This encodes CASSLRVGANVLTF. The genes are TRBV5-1 and TRBJ2-6; D unresolved. Germline V CDR1 and CDR2: SGHRS, YFSETQ. The CDR3 loop spans 14 amino acids. V shed 1 base and J shed 4 bases, with 6 bases lying between them.

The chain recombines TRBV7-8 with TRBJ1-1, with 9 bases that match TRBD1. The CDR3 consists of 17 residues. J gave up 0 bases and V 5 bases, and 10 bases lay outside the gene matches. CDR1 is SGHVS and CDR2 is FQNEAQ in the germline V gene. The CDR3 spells CASSVGTGTVLNTEAFF. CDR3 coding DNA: TGTGCCAGCAGCGTCGGGACAGGGACTGTTTTGAACACTGAAGCTTTCTTT. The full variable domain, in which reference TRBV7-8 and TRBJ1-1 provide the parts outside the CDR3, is GAGVSQSPRYKVAKRGQDVALRCDPISGHVSLFWYQQALGQGPEFLTYFQNEAQLDKSGLPSDRFFAERPEGSVSTLKIQRTQQEDSAVYLCASSVGTGTVLNTEAFFGQGTRLTVV.